This TCR beta chain is drawn from a study of OX40 agonist ivuxolimab in advanced cancers. Assay used: immunoSEQ multiplex PCR; TCRdb lists only in-frame clones, some missing. Seen here are 53,000 or so clones, roughly 84% observed once, and the top ten hold about an eighth. Enrollment shut out patients with autoimmune disease history or systemic immunosuppression. General study findings and limits: Partial responders at 0.1-3.0 mg/kg showed near-lowest clonal expansion.

In the case of this clone: What it binds is unknown.

The CDR3 has 12 amino acids. Germline CDR1 MDHEN, CDR2 SYDVKM. V was cut by 4 bases and J by 7 bases, with 10 bases left in between. This sample comprised CD4+ or CD8+ T cells sorted from blood, obtained in a trial of the OX40 agonist ivuxolimab. The gene calls are TRBV28 and TRBJ1-1, with D unclear. This sequence originates from an adult with an advanced solid tumor such as melanoma, head and neck, liver or kidney cancer. The CDR3 region is CASSWGVGEAFF. The CDR3 DNA is TGTGCCAGCAGTTGGGGAGTGGGTGAAGCTTTCTTT.